This TCR beta chain was captured in a study of T cell repertoires in cytomegalovirus infection. Study conclusions and caveats: Cumulated frequencies of public TCR beta families served to identify carriers of CMV plus the relevant HLA. Predominance within the ex vivo response was attributable to HLA-C-restricted CMV-specific TCR beta clonotypes.

This clonotype was found many times. Its antigen is not known. Per the germline V gene, CDR1 is SGHVS and CDR2 is FNYEAQ. This CDR3 spans 15 amino acids. J was trimmed by 6 bases and V by 5 bases; bases with no gene match: 9. Each CDR3 protein gets one entry after TCRdb re-called the reads with MiXCR. The table shows 500,000 to 600,000 distinct CDR3 sequences, with 16% occurring only once. Input material: CD8+ T cells from PBMCs. This chain joins TRBV7-6 and TRBJ2-3; TRBD2 agrees at 9 bases. The TCR was taken from a human donor in good health (CMV status not recorded). Some clones in this sample may be carry-over from other donors' samples. CDR3 coding DNA: TGTGCCAGCAGCCGACTAGCGGCCCCGTCTGATACGCAGTATTTT. This encodes CASSRLAAPSDTQYF.